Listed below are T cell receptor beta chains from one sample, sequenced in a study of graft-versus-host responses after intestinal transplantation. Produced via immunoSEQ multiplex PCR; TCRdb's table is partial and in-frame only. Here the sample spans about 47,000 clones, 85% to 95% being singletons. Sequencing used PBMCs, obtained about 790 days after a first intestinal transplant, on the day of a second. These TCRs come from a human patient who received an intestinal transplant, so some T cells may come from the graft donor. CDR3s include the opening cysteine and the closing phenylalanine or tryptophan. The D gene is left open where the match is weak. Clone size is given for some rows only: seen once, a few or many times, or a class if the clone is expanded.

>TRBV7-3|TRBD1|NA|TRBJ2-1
TGTGCCAGCAGCTCCCGTCAGGGGGCAGGTGAGCAGTTCTTC
CASSSRQGAGEQFF
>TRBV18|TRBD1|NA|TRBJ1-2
TGTGCCAGCCCACAAGACAGGGGGCTGGGCTATGGCTACACCTTC
CASPQDRGLGYGYTF
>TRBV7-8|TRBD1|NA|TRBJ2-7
TGTGCCAGCAGCTCCGGACAGGGGCGCGAGCAGTACTTC
CASSSGQGREQYF
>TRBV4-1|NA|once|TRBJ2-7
TGCGCCAGCAGCCAAGATAAGGCAGGGGTACGGCAGTACTTC
CASSQDKAGVRQYF
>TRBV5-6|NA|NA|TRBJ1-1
TGTGCCAGCAGCATAACGGGCCCGAGGACTGAAGCTTTCTTT
CASSITGPRTEAFF
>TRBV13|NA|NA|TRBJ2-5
TGTGCCAGCAGCCCGCTCGGGACCATGATTACGAAGCAGTACTTC
CASSPLGTMITKQYF
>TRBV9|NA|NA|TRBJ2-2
TGTGCCAGCAGCGTAGTATCAGGGAACACCGGGGAGCTGTTTTTT
CASSVVSGNTGELFF
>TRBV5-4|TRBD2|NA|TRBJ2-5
TGTGCCAGCAGCTTGTTACGTAGCGGGTCACTTCAGGAGACCCAGTACTTC
CASSLLRSGSLQETQYF
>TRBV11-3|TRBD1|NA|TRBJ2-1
TGTGCCAGCAGCGACCGGACAGGGGGGCCGGAGCAGTTCTTC
CASSDRTGGPEQFF
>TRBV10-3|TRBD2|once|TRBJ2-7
TGTGCCATCAGTGAGTCGGGACTAGCGGGAGGCGCCTACGAGCAGTACTTC
CAISESGLAGGAYEQYF
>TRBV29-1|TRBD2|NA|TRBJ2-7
TGCAGCGTTCGGCGGGAGAGCTCCTACGAGCAGTACTTC
CSVRRESSYEQYF
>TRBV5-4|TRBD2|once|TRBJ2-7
TGTGCCAGCACCCAGGGACTAGCGGGGACCTCCTACGAGCAGTACTTC
CASTQGLAGTSYEQYF
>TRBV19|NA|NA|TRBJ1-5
TGTGCCAGTAGTATGAGGTGGGGAAGCAATCAGCCCCAGCATTTT
CASSMRWGSNQPQHF
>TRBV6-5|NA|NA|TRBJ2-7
TGTGCCAGCAGTTACTCGGGACCCTACGAGCAGTACTTC
CASSYSGPYEQYF
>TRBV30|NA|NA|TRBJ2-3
TGTGCCTGGAGCGCAGGGGTACTTAGCACAGATACGCAGTATTTT
CAWSAGVLSTDTQYF
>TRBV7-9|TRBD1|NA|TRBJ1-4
TGTGCCAGCAGACTAGGCGACGGGACAGGGGTTGAAAAACTGTTTTTT
CASRLGDGTGVEKLFF
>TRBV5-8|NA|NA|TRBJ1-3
TGTGCCAGCAGCTGGGCGGCAAGCTCTGGAAACACCATATATTTT
CASSWAASSGNTIYF
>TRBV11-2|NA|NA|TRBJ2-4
TGTGCCAGCAGCTCCCAGGCGGTCCAGTACATTCAGTACTTC
CASSSQAVQYIQYF
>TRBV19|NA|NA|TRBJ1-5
TGTGCCAGTAGTAGCCCCTGGGGGGGGGCGGAACAGCCCCAGCATTTT
CASSSPWGGAEQPQHF
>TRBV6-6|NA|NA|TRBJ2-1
TGTGCCAGCAGTAGTCGTGGTGAGCAGTTCTTC
CASSSRGEQFF
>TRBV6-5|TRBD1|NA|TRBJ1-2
TGTGCCAGCCGCCCCCCAGGGGGCGCCGGCTATGGCTACACCTTC
CASRPPGGAGYGYTF
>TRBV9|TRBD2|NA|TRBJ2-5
TGTGCCAGCAGCCCAGGACTAGCGGGCCCGCGGGAGACCCAGTACTTC
CASSPGLAGPRETQYF
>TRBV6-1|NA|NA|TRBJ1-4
TGTGCCAGCAGTGAAGGACAGCCTAATGAAAAACTGTTTTTC
CASSEGQPNEKLFF
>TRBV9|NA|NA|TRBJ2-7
TGTGCCAGCAGCGTTGGTAGCTCAGCCTACGAGCAGTACTTC
CASSVGSSAYEQYF
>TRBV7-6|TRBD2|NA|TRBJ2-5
TGTGCCAGCAGCCCGATTAGCGGGACCCAAGAGACCCAGTACTTC
CASSPISGTQETQYF
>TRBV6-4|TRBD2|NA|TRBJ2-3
TGTGCCAGCAGCCCGGGACTAGCGGGAGCTATAGATACGCAGTATTTT
CASSPGLAGAIDTQYF
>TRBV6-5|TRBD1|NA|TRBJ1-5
TGTGCCAGTATCTACAGGGGAGGCAATCAGCCCCAGCATTTT
CASIYRGGNQPQHF